This T cell receptor (beta chain) appears in the sequencing data of a study of cytomegalovirus exposure and HLA in healthy donors. This clone has only one observation. From germline, CDR1 is SEHNR and CDR2 FQNEAQ (reference sequence). With V trimmed by 4 bases and J by 4 bases, 7 bases remained unmatched. This CDR3 contains 15 residues. 60 Vbeta and 13 Jbeta primers were used in PCR. The assay was immunoSEQ multiplex PCR, and TCRdb's table has in-frame clones only and misses some. This sample carries 65,000 to 90,000 clones, about nine tenths of them seen once, and the ten largest clones take less than 2.5%.

The sample consisted of PBMCs. The chain carries TRBV7-9 and TRBJ1-2, with 9 positions matching TRBD1. This TCR was sampled from a woman aged 25 to 39 in good health and CMV-seronegative. The CDR3 sequence: CASSSRTGVSYGYTF. The CDR3, as DNA: TGTGCCAGCAGCTCTCGGACAGGGGTGAGCTATGGCTACACCTTC.